The T cell receptor beta chain described here comes from a study of cytomegalovirus exposure and HLA in healthy donors (dated by TCRdb to about 2017). Turning to the overall study: An earlier analysis of roughly 500 of the donors reported about 290 Gb of sequence data and 120 million or so unique TCR beta sequences from about 180 million T cells. Roughly 300 gigabases of sequencing data and tens of millions of unique TCR sequences were included in an early release covering about 700 HLA-typed donors. Of the roughly 410 genotyped donors, 75% to 85% were placed in the genetic ancestry cluster associated with self-reported Caucasian donors. The study aimed to test whether signatures of past pathogen exposure could be identified by cataloging public T cell receptors. The study used immunosequencing to profile the T cell repertoires of more than 650 subjects and linked those repertoires to cytomegalovirus serostatus. Along with the roughly 670-subject first cohort, a separate validation cohort of around 110 different subjects was used. To predict cytomegalovirus infection status, the study brought together high-throughput TCR immunosequencing, statistical association of individual TCRs with disease status, and machine learning. A later analysis re-analyzed previously published TCR beta repertoires from 500 to 700 donors and added high-resolution HLA genotyping to study TCR occurrence patterns. In the later analysis, no new phenotypic data were used to find candidate immune exposures; instead, reliance was placed on TCR beta sequences and their occurrence across donors. An earlier analysis of 450 to 750 of the donors used high-throughput TCR beta sequencing to judge whether each TCR beta V gene segment behaved as functional or pseudogenic. Alongside the repertoire data, information on donor age, sex, ethnicity and CMV serostatus was compiled. A later genetic analysis used genome-wide SNP genotypes for about 60% of the roughly 700 donors, treating that subset as a discovery cohort. All discovery cohort repertoires had been generated using a single sequencing platform. HLA typing covered class I and class II loci at four-digit resolution. The number of typed donors differed by locus: about 620-640 for A, B, C, DRB1 and DQB1; 522 for DQA1; around 610 for DPA1; and approximately 450 for DPB1. Roughly 5 DR-DQ haplotypes were handled as single units for association and clustering, since linkage in the cohort was strong. Among some 410 genotyped donors of the cohort, an average of around 240,000 unique TCR beta nucleotide sequences were sequenced per donor, 15% to 20% of them non-productive.

Library prep was done by the immunoSEQ multiplex PCR assay. For the multiplex PCR, a mixture combining 60 forward primers for TCR Vbeta segments and 13 reverse primers for TCR Jbeta segments was used. Amplification of the CDR3 region of rearranged TCR beta genes was performed with a multiplex PCR assay on genomic DNA. The Illumina HiSeq System was used to sequence the amplified TCR beta libraries as 87-base-pair reads. The source study handled its data this way. Across the roughly 700 repertoires, a later analysis counted some 80 million unique TCR beta chains, around 11 million of which were shared by at least two donors. A nearest-neighbor algorithm error-corrected the raw reads and collapsed the reads into unique sequences, merging closely related sequences to remove PCR and sequencing errors. Alignment of CDR3 sequences to IMGT reference sequences was used to assign V, D and J gene segments. For a sequence to be retained, at least a six-nucleotide match to both a V gene segment and a J gene segment was required. A rearrangement was called productive if the CDR3 had no stop codons and remained in frame with V and J, and every other rearrangement was called non-productive. CDR3 was defined by IMGT convention, running from the second conserved V-encoded cysteine to the conserved J-encoded phenylalanine. Sequences without an unambiguous match to a single V gene segment were excluded from the earlier analysis of almost 600 of the donors. An earlier analysis of fewer than 650 of the donors classified V segments as functional when productive rearrangements were above 56.7% and as segregating when the standard deviation between donors was above 5%. A statistical classification framework was developed to diagnose cytomegalovirus status using the catalog of TCR beta chain sequences. In a later analysis, V and J genes were assigned by comparing TCR nucleotide sequences against IMGT/GENE-DB human TR gene sequences. Using the TCRdist pipeline, a later analysis assigned CDR3 sequences along with most-parsimonious VDJ recombination scenarios. In a later analysis, each TCR beta chain was defined by its CDR3 amino acid sequence together with its V-gene family, and reads without a unique V-gene family were excluded. To address suspected cross-contamination and a sequencing artifact, a later analysis removed approximately 590 highly shared, low-generation-probability nucleotide sequences. A later analysis calculated a clonal expansion index for each public chain from normalized within-repertoire ranks of inferred template counts. A later analysis computed generation probabilities with a VDJ recombination model fitted to out-of-frame rearrangements, and checked the results against IGoR. In a later analysis, TCR-TCR, TCR-HLA and TCR-CMV co-occurrence was scored with hypergeometric tests, and a repertoire-size bias correction was applied to TCR pairs. In a later analysis, false discovery rates were estimated by permuting HLA or CMV assignments 20 times. In a later analysis, co-occurring TCRs were grouped using DBSCAN, with TCRdist sequence similarity added in when clustering inside HLA-allele-positive subsets. Repertoires with fewer than 30,000 or more than 120,000 public chains were left out of co-occurrence clustering, as were a handful of repertoires with anomalous nucleotide sharing. TCRdb re-hosts the immuneACCESS table, in-frame sequences only. Its copies lack some clones; in the studies checked, an unresolved V gene accounts for under half of them, and the cause for the rest is not known. Clone size and V and J calls were adopted from that table, with D and trimming inferred from the DNA. The sample table holds about 96,000 clones, of which roughly 74% were seen once. The ten largest account for under 3% of the sample.

The study at large found these results: Some IMGT-functional V segments, including TRBV6-2 and TRBV6-3, could not be distinguished by the 87-base-pair reads and were therefore excluded. Most CMV-associated TCR beta chains appeared to be HLA-restricted in a later analysis, and the HLA associations seemed to be driven largely by CMV exposure. Several of the top co-occurrence clusters appeared to be linked to parvovirus B19, influenza, CMV and Epstein-Barr virus, according to a later analysis. A later analysis found that HLA-associated TCR beta chains were more clonally expanded and had lower generation probabilities than equally common non-associated chains. Because counts were too low, about 15 rarely observed V segments, including chromosome 9 orphons, were left out of the earlier analysis of approximately 580 of the donors. A cluster of highly shared sequence variants was judged likely to be a technical artifact of the sequencing pipeline. The classifier was reported to diagnose cytomegalovirus status with high specificity and sensitivity in both the original cohort and the validation cohort. An association between a missense DCLRE1C variant and V-gene and J-gene trimming of TCR beta chains was found in a later genetic analysis and replicated in an independent cohort. Most TCR sequences were observed very rarely across donors, whereas some public TCRs were present in many individuals. A total of fewer than 200 TCR beta chains were listed by the study as associated with cytomegalovirus. Because some donors lacked HLA typing at each locus, the association tests relied only on the typed subset. The presence/absence analyses assumed that sequencing depth was roughly uniform across donors, and that assumption may not be true. According to a later genetic analysis, donors in an Asian-associated ancestry cluster had fewer N-insertions in productive TCRs than the approximately 670-donor mean. In vitro tests confirmed that a few of the cytomegalovirus-associated TCR beta chains recognize cytomegalovirus antigens. Correlated functional status among segregating V segments might reflect linkage disequilibrium, but an unknown experimental factor could not be ruled out. In an earlier analysis of more than 500 of the donors, most TCR beta V segments appeared in productive rearrangements about 90% or about 30% of the time, broadly matching IMGT annotations. At a false discovery rate of 0.05, a later analysis linked 16,951 TCR beta sequences to specific HLA alleles. This cohort had only TCR beta chains sequenced, and the lack of alpha or paired-chain data limited which features could be detected. Assigning TCR associations to individual alleles was difficult when HLA alleles, especially DR and DQ, strongly co-occurred. According to a later analysis, TCR association rates differed among HLA loci, with DRB1 alleles showing the most associated TCRs and HLA-C alleles showing the fewest. For the cohort, immune exposure information was limited to CMV serostatus. A further reported finding was that TCR beta sequences accurately predicted the HLA-A and HLA-B alleles for most subjects in the first cohort. It was suggested by the authors that the approach could potentially be generalized to other disease states and immunological phenotypes.

With regard to this clone: Which antigen it targets is not known. Base qualities are not at hand, and no much larger clone is one base apart.

CDR1 and CDR2 (LNHDA, SQIVND) derive from the germline V gene (reference sequence). The germline V end is reduced by 5 bases and the J end by 6 bases; junction bases left unmatched: 8. The CDR3 goes from the cysteine to the phenylalanine over 14 residues. CDR3 DNA only is kept here, 42 bases in frame from base 1. In total, approximately 690 healthy bone marrow donors made up the cohort. Cohort members were all nominally healthy when sampled, although unrecorded immune exposures were likely present. The donor tested CMV seropositive and was one of the 289 seropositive cohort members. A peripheral blood sample was collected from each donor, and TCR beta sequencing was performed on peripheral blood mononuclear cells. The Qiagen DNeasy Blood Extraction Kit was used to extract genomic DNA from the blood cell samples.

The chain couples TRBV19 to TRBJ2-7; TRBD2 aligns with 9 central bases. The sample comprised PBMCs. This receptor was obtained from a female donor in good health and CMV-seropositive. The CDR3 sequence is CASSVYGTSIEQYF. The nucleotides are TGTGCCAGTAGTGTCTACGGGACTAGCATCGAGCAGTACTTC.